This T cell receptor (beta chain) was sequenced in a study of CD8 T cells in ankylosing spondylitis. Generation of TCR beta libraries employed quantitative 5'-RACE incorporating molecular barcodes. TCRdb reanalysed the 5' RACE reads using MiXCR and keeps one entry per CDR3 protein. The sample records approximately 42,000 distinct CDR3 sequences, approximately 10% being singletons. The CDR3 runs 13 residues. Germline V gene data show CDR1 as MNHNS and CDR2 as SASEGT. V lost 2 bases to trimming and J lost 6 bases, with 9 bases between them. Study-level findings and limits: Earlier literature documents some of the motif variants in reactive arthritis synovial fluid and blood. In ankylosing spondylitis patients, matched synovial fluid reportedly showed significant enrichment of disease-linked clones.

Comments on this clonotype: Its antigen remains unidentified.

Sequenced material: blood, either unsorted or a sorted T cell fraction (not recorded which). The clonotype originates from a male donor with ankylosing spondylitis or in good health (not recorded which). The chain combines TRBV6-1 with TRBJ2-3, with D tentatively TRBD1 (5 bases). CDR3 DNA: TGTGCCAGCAGTGAACAGGGAACCGATACGCAGTATTTT. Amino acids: CASSEQGTDTQYF.